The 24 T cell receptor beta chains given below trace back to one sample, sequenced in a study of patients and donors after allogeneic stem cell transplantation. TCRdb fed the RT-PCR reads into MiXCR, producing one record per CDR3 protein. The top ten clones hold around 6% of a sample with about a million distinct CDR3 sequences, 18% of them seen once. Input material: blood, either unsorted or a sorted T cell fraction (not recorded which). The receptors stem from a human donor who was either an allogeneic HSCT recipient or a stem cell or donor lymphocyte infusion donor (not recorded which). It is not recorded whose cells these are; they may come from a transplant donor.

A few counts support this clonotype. CDR3 in DNA: TGCGCCAGCAGCTTGGGCAGGGATCAGGTCGGAGCTTTCTTT. Translation gives CASSLGRDQVGAFF. The J gene is TRBJ1-1, the V gene TRBV5-1; TRBD1 is a possible D gene (5 bases). CDR1 is SGHRS and CDR2 is YFSETQ in the germline V gene. There are 14 residues in the CDR3. With 0 bases removed from V and 10 bases from J, the gap between germline ends came to 16 bases.

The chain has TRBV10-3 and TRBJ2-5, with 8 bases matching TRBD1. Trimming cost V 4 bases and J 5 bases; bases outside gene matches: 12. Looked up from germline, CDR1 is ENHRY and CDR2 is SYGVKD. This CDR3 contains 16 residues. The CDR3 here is CAISVNSGTGPETQYF. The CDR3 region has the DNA TGTGCCATCAGTGTTAACTCCGGGACAGGACCGGAGACCCAGTACTTC.

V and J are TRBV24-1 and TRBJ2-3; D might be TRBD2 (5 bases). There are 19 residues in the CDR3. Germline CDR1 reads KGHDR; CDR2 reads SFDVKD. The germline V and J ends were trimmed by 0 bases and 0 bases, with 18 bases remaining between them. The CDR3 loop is CATSDLQPQRGVSTDTQYF. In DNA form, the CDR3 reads TGTGCCACCAGTGATTTGCAACCGCAACGGGGTGTAAGCACAGATACGCAGTATTTT.

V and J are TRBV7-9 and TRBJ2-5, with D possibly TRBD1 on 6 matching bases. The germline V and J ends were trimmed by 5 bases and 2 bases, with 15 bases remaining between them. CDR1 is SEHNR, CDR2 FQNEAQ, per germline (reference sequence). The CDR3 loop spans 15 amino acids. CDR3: CASSPTNRAQETQYF. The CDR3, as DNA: TGTGCCAGCAGCCCTACCAACAGGGCACAAGAGACCCAGTACTTC.

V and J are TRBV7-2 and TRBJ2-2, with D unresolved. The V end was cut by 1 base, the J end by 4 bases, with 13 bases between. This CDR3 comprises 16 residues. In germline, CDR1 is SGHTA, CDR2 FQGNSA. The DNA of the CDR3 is TGTGCCAGCAGCTTAGTGACCGGATACTCCACCGGGGAGCTGTTTTTT. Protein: CASSLVTGYSTGELFF.

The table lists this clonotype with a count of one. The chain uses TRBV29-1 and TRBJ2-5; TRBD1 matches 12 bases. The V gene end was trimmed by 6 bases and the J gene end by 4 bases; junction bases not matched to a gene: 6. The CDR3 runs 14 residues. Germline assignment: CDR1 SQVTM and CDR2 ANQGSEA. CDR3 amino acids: CSVLGTGGRETQYF. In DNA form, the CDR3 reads TGCAGCGTCTTAGGGACAGGGGGCAGAGAGACCCAGTACTTC.

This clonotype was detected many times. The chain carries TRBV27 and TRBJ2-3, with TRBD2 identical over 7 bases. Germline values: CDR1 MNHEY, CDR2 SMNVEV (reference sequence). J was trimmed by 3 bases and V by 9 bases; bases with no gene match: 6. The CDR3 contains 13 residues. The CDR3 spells CASSLAATDTQYF. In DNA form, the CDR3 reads TGTGCCAGTTCCCTAGCGGCAACAGATACGCAGTATTTT.

In DNA form, the CDR3 reads TGTGCCAGCAGCTTACCTGGAGCGGCGAACACCGGGGAGCTGTTTTTT. Encoded protein: CASSLPGAANTGELFF. The chain has TRBV11-2 and TRBJ2-2; D might be TRBD2 (5 bases). Trimming left V 2 bases short and J 0 bases short, with 10 bases between. Germline assignment: CDR1 SGHAT and CDR2 FQNNGV. There are 16 residues in the CDR3.

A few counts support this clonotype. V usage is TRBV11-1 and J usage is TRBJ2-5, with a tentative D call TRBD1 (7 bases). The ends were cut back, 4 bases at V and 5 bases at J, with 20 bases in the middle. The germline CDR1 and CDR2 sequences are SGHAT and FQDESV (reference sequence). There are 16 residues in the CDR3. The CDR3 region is CASSSPAGQIRETQYF. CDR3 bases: TGTGCCAGCAGCTCACCCGCGGGACAGATCAGGGAGACCCAGTACTTC.

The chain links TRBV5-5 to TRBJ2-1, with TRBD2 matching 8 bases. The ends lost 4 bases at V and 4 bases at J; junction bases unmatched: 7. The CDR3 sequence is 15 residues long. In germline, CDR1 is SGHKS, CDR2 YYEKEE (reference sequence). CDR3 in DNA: TGTGCCAGCAGCCCTGGGACTAGAAAGTACAATGAGCAGTTCTTC. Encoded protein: CASSPGTRKYNEQFF.

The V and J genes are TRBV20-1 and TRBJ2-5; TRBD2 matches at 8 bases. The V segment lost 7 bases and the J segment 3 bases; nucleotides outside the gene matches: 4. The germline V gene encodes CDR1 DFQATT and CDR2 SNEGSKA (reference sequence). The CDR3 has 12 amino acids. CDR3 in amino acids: CSVLAGKETQYF. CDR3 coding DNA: TGCAGTGTCTTAGCGGGGAAAGAGACCCAGTACTTC.

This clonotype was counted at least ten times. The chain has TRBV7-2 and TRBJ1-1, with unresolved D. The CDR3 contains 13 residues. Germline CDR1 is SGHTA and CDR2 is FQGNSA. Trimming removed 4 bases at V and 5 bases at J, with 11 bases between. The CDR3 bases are TGTGCCAGCAGCTCCCAAAGAAGGACTGAAGCTTTCTTT. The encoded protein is CASSSQRRTEAFF.

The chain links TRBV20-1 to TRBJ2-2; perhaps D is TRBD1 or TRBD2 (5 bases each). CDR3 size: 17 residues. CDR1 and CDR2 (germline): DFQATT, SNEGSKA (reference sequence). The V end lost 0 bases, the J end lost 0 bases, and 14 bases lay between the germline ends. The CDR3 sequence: CSARDVSRGANTGELFF. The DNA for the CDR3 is TGCAGTGCTAGAGATGTGTCTAGGGGAGCGAACACCGGGGAGCTGTTTTTT.

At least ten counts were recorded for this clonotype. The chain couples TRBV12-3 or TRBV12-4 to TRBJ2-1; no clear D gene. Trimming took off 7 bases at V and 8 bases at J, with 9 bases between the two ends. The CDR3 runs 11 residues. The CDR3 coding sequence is TGTGCCAGCACCCTTGGAGATGAGCAGTTCTTC. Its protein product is CASTLGDEQFF.

The CDR3 spells CASSLVSPGNEQFF. DNA of the CDR3: TGCGCCAGCAGCTTGGTATCTCCGGGGAATGAGCAGTTCTTC. This rearrangement joins TRBV5-1 to TRBJ2-1; weak D call: TRBD2 (5 bases). The CDR3 covers 14 residues. Germline lookup yields CDR1 SGHRS and CDR2 YFSETQ. Trimming took 0 bases from V and 7 from J, leaving 11 bases between them.

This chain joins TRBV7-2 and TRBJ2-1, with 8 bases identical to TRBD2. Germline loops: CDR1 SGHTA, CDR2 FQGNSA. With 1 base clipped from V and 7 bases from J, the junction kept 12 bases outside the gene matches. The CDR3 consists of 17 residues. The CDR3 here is CASSLELAGRKENEQFF. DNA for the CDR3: TGTGCCAGCAGCTTAGAGCTAGCGGGTCGGAAGGAGAATGAGCAGTTCTTC.

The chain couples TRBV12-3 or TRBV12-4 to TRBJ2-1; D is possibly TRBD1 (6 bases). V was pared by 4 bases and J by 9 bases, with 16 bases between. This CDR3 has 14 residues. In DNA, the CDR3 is TGTGCCAGCAGTTCCTCTTCAGGGGTGGGTGAGCAGTTCTTC. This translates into CASSSSSGVGEQFF.

The CDR3 is CASSQERGASNQPQHF. The CDR3 DNA reads as TGCGCCAGCAGCCAAGAGAGGGGGGCTAGCAATCAGCCCCAGCATTTT. The V and J genes are TRBV4-1 and TRBJ1-5, with D possibly matching TRBD1 (6 bases). CDR1 and CDR2 (germline): MGHRA, YSYEKL. The CDR3 totals 16 residues. V was cut by 0 bases and J by 0 bases, with 9 bases left in between.

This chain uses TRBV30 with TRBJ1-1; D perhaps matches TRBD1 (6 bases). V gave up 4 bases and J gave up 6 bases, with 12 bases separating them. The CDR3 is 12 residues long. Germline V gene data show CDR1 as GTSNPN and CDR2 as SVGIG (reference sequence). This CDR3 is CAWTRGDPEAFF. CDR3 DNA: TGTGCCTGGACGAGGGGGGACCCTGAAGCTTTCTTT. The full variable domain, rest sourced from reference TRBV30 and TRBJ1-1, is SQTIHQWPATLVQPVGSPLSLECTVEGTSNPNLYWYRQAAGRGLQLLFYSVGIGQISSEVPQNLSASRPQDRQFILSSKKLLLSDSGFYLCAWTRGDPEAFFGQGTRLTVV.

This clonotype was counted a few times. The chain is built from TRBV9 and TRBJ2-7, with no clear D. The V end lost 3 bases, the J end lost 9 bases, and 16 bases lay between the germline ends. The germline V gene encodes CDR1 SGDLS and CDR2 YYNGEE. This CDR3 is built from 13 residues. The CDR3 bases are TGTGCCAGCAGCGCCGGTACGGCGACTGGGCAGTACTTC. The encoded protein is CASSAGTATGQYF.

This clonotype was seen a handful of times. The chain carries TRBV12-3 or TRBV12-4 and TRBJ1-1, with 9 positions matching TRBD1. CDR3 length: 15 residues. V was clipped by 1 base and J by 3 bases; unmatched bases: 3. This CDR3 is CASSLVDRGYTEAFF. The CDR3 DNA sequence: TGTGCCAGCAGTTTAGTGGACAGGGGATACACTGAAGCTTTCTTT.

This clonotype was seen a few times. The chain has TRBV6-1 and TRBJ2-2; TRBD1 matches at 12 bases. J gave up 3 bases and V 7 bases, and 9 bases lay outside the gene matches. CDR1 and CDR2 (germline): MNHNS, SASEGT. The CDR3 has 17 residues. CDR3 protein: CASTLTRDRGHTGELFF. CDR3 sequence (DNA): TGTGCCAGCACCCTCACCCGGGACAGGGGGCACACCGGGGAGCTGTTTTTT.

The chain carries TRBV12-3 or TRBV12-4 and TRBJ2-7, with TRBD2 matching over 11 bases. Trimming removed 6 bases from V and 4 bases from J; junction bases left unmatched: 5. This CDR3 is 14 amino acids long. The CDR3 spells CASSVLAGAYEQYF. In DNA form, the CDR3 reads TGTGCCAGCAGCGTACTAGCGGGAGCTTACGAGCAGTACTTC.

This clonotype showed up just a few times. This chain's CDR3 is CASSHGDRGPTGKLFF. The CDR3 DNA reads as TGCGCCAGCAGCCATGGGGACAGGGGACCTACGGGAAAACTGTTTTTT. This chain uses TRBV4-1 with TRBJ1-4; 10 bases map to TRBD1. The length of the CDR3 is 16 residues. CDR1 is MGHRA, CDR2 YSYEKL, per germline. Trimming cost V 3 bases and J 10 bases; bases outside gene matches: 11.